Below, one T cell receptor (beta chain) is given with its context. The sample comes from a study of blood T cell repertoires in COVID-19. Repertoires were generated with immunoSEQ multiplex PCR, while TCRdb's copy carries only in-frame clones and drops some. This table holds about 180,000 clones, roughly 87% found once. The sequence came from a woman aged 70-85 years with COVID-19, enrolled during active disease. Source material: peripheral blood.

The DNA of the CDR3 is TGTGCCAGCTCACAAGGACAGGGGGCGCTCGAGCAGTACTTC. Protein product: CASSQGQGALEQYF. The rearrangement joins TRBV18 to TRBJ2-7, with 11 bases fitting TRBD1. Losses at the gene ends were 4 bases for V and 6 bases for J; bases not matched to a gene: 5. This CDR3 has 14 amino acids. Per germline, CDR1 KGHSH and CDR2 LQKENI.